Listed below are T cell receptor beta chains from one sample, sequenced in a study of T-cell memory formation after mild COVID-19. TCRdb itself ran the 5' RACE reads through MiXCR, one entry per CDR3 protein. The repertoire holds 550,000 to 650,000 distinct CDR3 sequences, with 17% as singletons. The sequenced sample consisted of PBMCs or a T cell subset sorted from them (not recorded which). These receptors originate from an adult woman who had mild COVID-19 (a few samples of this study predate the infection). Cell type and time point are not known. CDR3s leave out the opening cysteine and the closing phenylalanine or tryptophan.

J gene,V gene,CDR3 protein
TRBJ2-1,TRBV12-3/TRBV12-4,ASSRLAGRDNEQF
TRBJ2-2,TRBV27,ASSIEGDTGELF
TRBJ2-2,TRBV12-3/TRBV12-4,ASRQIPGTAYTGELF
TRBJ2-3,TRBV6-5,ASTKDWPLSTDTQY
TRBJ2-3,TRBV7-9,ASSFRRAGTDTQY
TRBJ1-1,TRBV7-9,ASSLGTGFVNTEAF
TRBJ1-4,TRBV7-2,ASSLALLGEKLF
TRBJ1-1,TRBV10-3,ASQTDPDRTEAF
TRBJ2-3,TRBV24-1,ATSDLPGGGVSTDTQY
TRBJ1-5,TRBV6-5,AIGQSNQPQH
TRBJ2-3,TRBV20-1,SALVPLVGKITDTQY
TRBJ1-2,TRBV4-1,ASSQDTGKGYT
TRBJ2-7,TRBV4-2,ASSLGALAGGHEGSYEQY
TRBJ2-1,TRBV4-1,ASSQDPAGGGYNEQF
.,TRBV7-2,ASSLALRGGAETQF
TRBJ2-1,TRBV7-2,ASSITTQVGAGGGIPRYNEQF
TRBJ2-1,TRBV7-7,ASSWALSGRTF
TRBJ2-3,TRBV12-5,ASGLSRVLSTDTQY
TRBJ1-6,TRBV12-3/TRBV12-4,ASSLGGESSPLH
TRBJ2-3,TRBV4-2,ASSPTKGLAGMDTQY
TRBJ2-6,TRBV15,ATSPVGLLDSGANVLT
TRBJ2-1,TRBV5-1,ASSPEAMGNEQF
TRBJ2-3,TRBV9,ASSLASGSTDTQY
TRBJ2-1,TRBV5-1,ASSWEPGQGYNEQF
TRBJ2-2,TRBV7-2,ASSLGWLAGGRVTGELF
TRBJ2-1,TRBV4-1,ASSHLAGGFEQF
TRBJ1-1,TRBV5-4,ASSLKYSPDTEAF
TRBJ2-3,TRBV12-3/TRBV12-4,ASSLTSGGADTQY
TRBJ2-1,TRBV18,ASSPYVGGKGEQF
TRBJ2-1,TRBV24-1,ATSNPTGAINEQF
TRBJ1-1,TRBV7-9,ASSSNTVGGQDTEAF
TRBJ1-1,TRBV7-9,ASSFGGASEAF
TRBJ2-5,TRBV20-1,SARGSGKETQY
TRBJ1-1,TRBV20-1,RFLGWGTEAF
TRBJ2-7,TRBV4-1,ASSQDEVTLDEQY
TRBJ2-3,TRBV24-1,ATAREGTDTQY
TRBJ1-4,TRBV12-3/TRBV12-4,ASSRDRKLF
TRBJ1-5,TRBV5-1,ASSLDSGLGQPQH
TRBJ2-7,TRBV6-6,ASSRGTGAYEQY
TRBJ2-1,TRBV12-3/TRBV12-4,ASSPSGLAGINEQF